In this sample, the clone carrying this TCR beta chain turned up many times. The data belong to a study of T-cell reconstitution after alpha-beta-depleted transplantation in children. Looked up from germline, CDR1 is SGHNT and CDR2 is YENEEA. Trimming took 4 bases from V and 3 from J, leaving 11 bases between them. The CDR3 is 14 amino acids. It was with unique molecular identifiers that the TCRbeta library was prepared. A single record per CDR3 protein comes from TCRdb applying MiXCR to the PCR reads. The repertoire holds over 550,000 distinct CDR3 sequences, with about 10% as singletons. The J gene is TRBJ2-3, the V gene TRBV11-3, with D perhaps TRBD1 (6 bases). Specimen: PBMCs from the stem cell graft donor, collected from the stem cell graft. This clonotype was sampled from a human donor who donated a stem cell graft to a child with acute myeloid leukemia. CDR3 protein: CASSSSQGTDTQYF. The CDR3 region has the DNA TGTGCCAGCAGCTCTAGCCAGGGGACAGATACGCAGTATTTT.